These 22 T cell receptor beta chains originate from one sample sequenced in a study of blood T cell repertoires in COVID-19. TCRdb keeps only in-frame clones here, not all; method: immunoSEQ multiplex PCR. This sample carries 60,000 or so clones, about 91% of them seen once, and the ten largest clones take over 4%. Sequencing was carried out using peripheral blood. The receptor set was obtained from a man aged 60 to 69 with acute or convalescent COVID-19.

The genes are TRBV5-1 and TRBJ1-4; tentatively, D is TRBD1 (6 bases). Trimming took 4 bases from V and 7 from J, leaving 17 bases between them. This CDR3 is built from 15 residues. The germline V gene has CDR1 SGHRS and CDR2 YFSETQ. CDR3 loop: CASSPGQRPPEKLFF. The CDR3 coding sequence is TGCGCCAGCAGCCCCGGACAGAGGCCACCTGAAAAACTGTTTTTT.

This chain joins TRBV5-8 and TRBJ1-6; the D gene is possibly TRBD1 (6 bases). This CDR3 has 15 amino acids. V was cut by 5 bases and J by 3 bases, with 12 bases left in between. Per the germline V gene, CDR1 is SGHTS and CDR2 is YDEGEE. This CDR3 is CASSPGGDYNSPLHF. The CDR3 DNA reads TGTGCCAGCAGTCCGGGGGGCGACTATAATTCACCCCTCCACTTT.

The rearrangement uses TRBV28 and TRBJ1-5; 8 bases align to TRBD1. CDR1 is MDHEN and CDR2 is SYDVKM in the germline V gene. V was pared by 3 bases and J by 3 bases, with 10 bases of the junction left unmatched. The CDR3 totals 17 residues. In nucleotides, the CDR3 is TGTGCCAGCAGTTTTGAGGGACAGGCGATACTCAATCAGCCCCAGCATTTT. Translation gives CASSFEGQAILNQPQHF.

The chain combines TRBV7-2 with TRBJ2-5; the D gene is possibly TRBD1 (6 bases). Trimming pared 6 bases from V and 5 bases from J, leaving 19 bases between. CDR1 SGHTA and CDR2 FQGNSA come from the germline V gene. CDR3 size: 15 residues. As DNA, the CDR3 is TGTGCCAGCAGACGACAGGCGCTAGGGCGGGAGACCCAGTACTTC. Protein: CASRRQALGRETQYF.

The chain carries TRBV7-2 and TRBJ2-2, with D uncertain. CDR1 is SGHTA, CDR2 FQGNSA, per germline. V lost 4 bases to trimming and J lost 7 bases, with 10 bases between them. This CDR3 region has 13 residues. The CDR3 reads CASSSLRDGELFF. In nucleotides, the CDR3 is TGTGCCAGCAGCTCCCTTAGAGACGGGGAGCTGTTTTTT.

The rearrangement links TRBV10-2 to TRBJ1-1; unclear D gene. The CDR3 loop spans 14 amino acids. Germline V lookup: CDR1 WSHSY, CDR2 SAAADI. Trimming removed 3 bases at V and 7 bases at J, with 15 bases between. CDR3: CASSDRPGDGEAFF. The CDR3 bases are TGCGCCAGCAGTGACCGCCCAGGTGACGGTGAAGCTTTCTTT.

The rearrangement joins TRBV2 to TRBJ1-5; D unclear. Trimming took off 6 bases at V and 0 bases at J, with 9 bases between the two ends. Per the germline V gene, CDR1 is SNHLY and CDR2 is FYNNEI. The CDR3 runs to 14 residues. The CDR3 bases are TGTGCCAGCAGCGAGTACAGTAGCAATCAGCCCCAGCATTTT. This gives the protein CASSEYSSNQPQHF.

The chain employs TRBV6-2 or TRBV6-3 and TRBJ2-1, with D maybe TRBD2 (6 bases). Trimming pared 5 bases from V and 0 bases from J, leaving 11 bases between. This CDR3 contains 15 residues. CDR1 is MNHEY and CDR2 is SVGEGT in the germline V gene. CDR3 sequence reads: CASSPTGGSYNEQFF. The CDR3, as DNA: TGTGCCAGCAGTCCCACCGGGGGCTCCTACAATGAGCAGTTCTTC.

V gene TRBV25-1 combines with J gene TRBJ1-6; D is unresolved. V dropped 1 base and J dropped 3 bases, with 7 bases sitting between them. The CDR3 covers 15 residues. Germline CDR1 is MGHDK and CDR2 is SYGVNS. The CDR3 DNA follows: TGTGCCAGCAGTGAATCCGGGAACTATAATTCACCCCTCCACTTT. Translation gives CASSESGNYNSPLHF. Together with reference TRBV25-1 and TRBJ1-6, the CDR3 gives the full variable domain: EADIYQTPRYLVIGTGKKITLECSQTMGHDKMYWYQQDPGMELHLIHYSYGVNSTEKGDLSSESTVSRIRTEHFPLTLESARPSHTSQYLCASSESGNYNSPLHFGNGTRLTVT.

The CDR3 spells CASSPAGGDHYGYTF. CDR3 DNA: TGTGCCAGCAGCCCGGCCGGGGGGGACCACTATGGCTACACCTTC. The chain couples TRBV7-9 to TRBJ1-2; tentative D call: TRBD1 (5 bases). This CDR3 contains 15 residues. Trimming shortened V by 5 bases and J by 3 bases, and 16 bases separated the two germline ends. Germline V gene sequence: CDR1 SEHNR, CDR2 FQNEAQ (reference sequence).

The V call is TRBV21-1, the J call TRBJ2-3; TRBD2, as called in the table, went unchecked against the DNA. TRBV21-1 is flagged as a pseudogene. The CDR3 has 16 amino acids. The CDR3 loop reads CASSVGLAGATDTQYF. For the CDR3, the DNA is TGTGCCAGCAGCGTAGGTCTAGCGGGAGCGACAGATACGCAGTATTTT.

V and J are TRBV9 and TRBJ2-7; 12 nucleotides line up with TRBD2. CDR3 size: 15 residues. From germline, CDR1 is SGDLS and CDR2 YYNGEE. V gave up 0 bases and J gave up 3 bases; unmatched junction bases: 1. DNA of the CDR3: TGTGCCAGCAGCGTAGCGACTAGCGGGAGCTACGAGCAGTACTTC. Translation: CASSVATSGSYEQYF.

In its sample, this clone was seen a few times. CDR3 bases: TGTGCCAGCAGTTTCTCTCGGTCATCCTACGAGCAGTACTTC. Its protein product is CASSFSRSSYEQYF. The chain links TRBV28 to TRBJ2-7; no clear D. The CDR3 runs 14 residues. Germline lookup yields CDR1 MDHEN and CDR2 SYDVKM. V was pared by 3 bases and J by 1 base, with 10 bases between.

The V and J genes are TRBV29-1 and TRBJ2-5; a weak D match, TRBD2 (6 bases). The CDR3 is made up of 13 amino acids. CDR1 and CDR2 (germline): SQVTM, ANQGSEA. Trimming shortened V by 3 bases and J by 4 bases, and 12 bases separated the two germline ends. CDR3: CSVDRVGGETQYF. CDR3 DNA sequence: TGCAGCGTTGATAGGGTGGGAGGAGAGACCCAGTACTTC.

The rearrangement links TRBV30 to TRBJ2-1; D unclear. Trimming pared 0 bases from V and 6 bases from J, leaving 3 bases between. This CDR3 spans 11 amino acids. Germline-derived CDR1 and CDR2 are GTSNPN and SVGIG (reference sequence). In DNA form, the CDR3 reads TGTGCCTGGAGTGTCGGCAATGAGCAGTTCTTC. Translated, it gives CAWSVGNEQFF.

The J gene is TRBJ2-2, the V gene TRBV5-1, with 11 bases fitting TRBD1. J gave up 5 bases and V 7 bases, and 10 bases lay outside the gene matches. Germline-derived CDR1 and CDR2 are SGHRS and YFSETQ. The CDR3 runs to 16 residues. This chain's CDR3 is CASWLPGTGGTGELFF. For the CDR3, the DNA is TGCGCCAGCTGGCTTCCCGGGACAGGGGGAACCGGGGAGCTGTTTTTT.

This clone is a singleton in its sample. The rearrangement joins TRBV18 to TRBJ2-4, with 9 bases identical to TRBD1. This CDR3 spans 16 amino acids. Germline loops: CDR1 KGHSH, CDR2 LQKENI. V shed 5 bases, J shed 6 bases, and the junction held 11 bases outside the gene matches. The CDR3 spells CASSSQGALEANIQYF. As DNA, the CDR3 is TGTGCCAGCTCATCACAGGGGGCGCTTGAGGCAAACATTCAGTACTTC.

The rearrangement joins TRBV9 to TRBJ2-1; 11 nucleotides align to TRBD1. This CDR3 contains 17 residues. After removal of 4 bases from V and 7 bases from J, the junction contained 13 bases not matched to a gene. The germline gives CDR1 SGDLS, CDR2 YYNGEE. The CDR3 region is CASSKPLGQGGRNEQFF. The CDR3 DNA sequence: TGTGCCAGCAGCAAACCCCTGGGACAGGGGGGACGTAATGAGCAGTTCTTC. Full variable domain (rest looked up from reference TRBV9 and TRBJ2-1): DSGVTQTPKHLITATGQRVTLRCSPRSGDLSVYWYQQSLDQGLQFLIQYYNGEERAKGNILERFSAQQFPDLHSELNLSSLELGDSALYFCASSKPLGQGGRNEQFFGPGTRLTVL.

This chain connects TRBV19 to TRBJ1-4, with 7 positions matching TRBD1. Trimming at V came to 5 bases and at J to 0 bases, leaving 3 bases not matched to a gene. Per germline, CDR1 LNHDA and CDR2 SQIVND (reference sequence). This CDR3 is 15 amino acids long. CDR3 sequence: CASSPGTATNEKLFF. The CDR3 DNA reads TGTGCCAGTAGTCCCGGGACAGCAACTAATGAAAAACTGTTTTTT.

The chain joins TRBV5-1 to TRBJ1-1; 9 bases are a match to TRBD1. Losses at the gene ends were 4 bases for V and 4 bases for J; bases not matched to a gene: 5. The CDR3 consists of 14 residues. Germline V gene lookup returns CDR1 SGHRS and CDR2 YFSETQ. As DNA, the CDR3 is TGCGCCAGCAGCGCATCGACAGGGGGCACTGAAGCTTTCTTT. It translates to CASSASTGGTEAFF. The full variable domain, in which reference TRBV5-1 and TRBJ1-1 provide the parts outside the CDR3, is KAGVTQTPRYLIKTRGQQVTLSCSPISGHRSVSWYQQTPGQGLQFLFEYFSETQRNKGNFPGRFSGRQFSNSRSEMNVSTLELGDSALYLCASSASTGGTEAFFGQGTRLTVV.

The chain couples TRBV28 to TRBJ2-7; 14 bases map to TRBD2. Germline V lookup: CDR1 MDHEN, CDR2 SYDVKM. The CDR3 has 17 amino acids. V was pared by 7 bases and J by 7 bases, with 15 bases of the junction left unmatched. This CDR3 reads CASKVPGLAGGGWEQYF. Here the CDR3 DNA reads TGTGCCAGCAAGGTGCCTGGACTAGCGGGAGGAGGGTGGGAGCAGTACTTC.

The genes are TRBV27 and TRBJ2-1; D is undetermined. Germline lookup yields CDR1 MNHEY and CDR2 SMNVEV (reference sequence). The germline V and J ends were trimmed by 1 base and 6 bases, with 13 bases remaining between them. This CDR3 has 15 residues. The CDR3 region has the DNA TGTGCCAGCAGTTTATTTAGCCTGCCATCCAATGAGCAGTTCTTC. Translation gives CASSLFSLPSNEQFF.